This paragraph covers one T cell receptor beta chain sequence. The antigen this receptor binds is unknown. No qualities accompany the bases; no much larger clone lies one base away. The CDR3 has 13 amino acids, counting the end cysteine and phenylalanine. Left in the record is the CDR3 DNA by itself, 39 bases read in frame from the first base. In the germline V gene, CDR1 corresponds to MDHEN and CDR2 to SYDVKM. V gives up 4 bases and J gives up 4 bases, and the segment between their germline ends measures 11 bases. These data are taken from a study of human T cells and chemical hapten exposure (dated by TCRdb to the early 2020s). In the study overall: For sensitization, 2% DPC in acetone was applied to a 2 cm by 2 cm area of upper inner arm skin. Throughout the approximately 22-week study period, patients were also given weekly therapeutic DPC doses on the scalp. Patch testing was performed on the upper back with Finn chambers containing 0.01% DPC, and the patch tests were scored after 6 days according to International Contact Dermatitis Research Group standards. The mostly female patient cohort included alopecia areata with under or over 50% scalp involvement, alopecia totalis and alopecia universalis. The libraries were sequenced as a pool, and the TCR yield per sample differed mostly because of small variations in library volumes within the pool. This study followed changes in the peripheral blood TCR repertoire in vivo during primary and secondary sensitization of alopecia patients to the hapten diphenylcyclopropenone (DPC). Blood was sampled from patients pre-sensitization (week 0) and at 2, 6 and about 24 weeks after DPC sensitization. About 27 alopecia patients gave blood for TCR sequencing at one to four time points (pre-sensitization, 2, 6 and 24 weeks). What the study reported, not specific to this receptor: Patch test score correlated positively with the number of PT1 expanded TCRs, reaching significance at thresholds 8, 16 and 32 but not at 4. Repeated subsampling changed both the strength of the expansion versus patch-test correlation and the threshold at which that correlation became significant. DPC sensitization did not change the number of TCRs with a frequency above 1 in 1000, and there was no evidence of changes in global repertoire structure. Because all patients had alopecia, a presumed autoimmune disease, the immune response of the patients might differ from that of healthy individuals. Compared with pre-sensitization or healthy control sets, expanded TCRs formed significantly more large CDR3 similarity clusters, which is consistent with antigen-driven responses.

Library prep was done by RACE. The sample was run on a NextSeq 500. During library preparation, unique molecular identifiers were attached to individual cDNA molecules so that TCRs could be counted quantitatively and reproducibly. For every blood RNA sample, sequencing covered both the TCR alpha and TCR beta chains. On the authors' methods: Samples had a median of 95,638 TCRs, with a range from 23,224 to 690,600. V, J and CDR3 annotation of the TCR reads was carried out using the Decombinator software suite. For PS versus PT1 abundance plots, all samples were subsampled to the same number of TCRs (28,000). TCRs were defined as expanded if absent before sensitization and observed at least eight times at the 2-week time point. The public reads were quality trimmed at Q25 with fastp and then assembled into clones with MiXCR by TCRdb, keeping productive beta chains. Each CDR3 protein appears once, grouped with its most common genes and DNA. In this record, the V and J calls reflect TCRdb's handling and not the investigators' own analysis. In this sample the table shows 80,000 to 100,000 distinct CDR3 sequences, roughly 8.8% of which occur a single time. The ten largest clones add up to around 3.9% of the sample.

Read against the paper, the sample's time point label means: pre-sensitization, week 0. Interpreted using the paper, the treatment or condition label stands for: therapeutic diphenylcyclopropenone sensitization with weekly scalp DPC. At each patch-test visit, blood was drawn before the patch test was applied. To be eligible, patients had to be aged 18 to 70, diagnosed with alopecia and judged suitable for DPC therapy, while pregnant patients were excluded. Total RNA was extracted from unfractionated whole blood collected in Tempus Blood RNA tubes. This chain is built from TRBV28 and TRBJ2-7, and possibly TRBD2, on 5 matching bases. Material: whole blood, obtained in connection with sensitization to the hapten diphenylcyclopropenone (DPC). The TCR sequence derives from a woman in her 40s with alopecia areata. Some clones in this sample may be carry-over from other donors' samples. At the DNA level, the sequence is TGTGCCAGCAGTTCTCCACGAGGGTACGAGCAGTACTTC. This gives the protein CASSSPRGYEQYF. The entire variable domain, with the stretches around the CDR3 drawn from the reference TRBV28 and TRBJ2-7 proteins, is DVKVTQSSRYLVKRTGEKVFLECVQDMDHENMFWYRQDPGLGLRLIYFSYDVKMKEKGDIPEGYSVSREKKERFSLILESASTNQTSMYLCASSSPRGYEQYFGPGTRLTVT.